The text below deals with one TCR beta chain. The CDR3 is 11 amino acids. Germline V gives CDR1 GTSNPN, CDR2 SVGIG (reference sequence). V lost 5 bases and J lost 5, with 10 bases in between. Sequencing was performed with immunoSEQ multiplex PCR; in TCRdb, only in-frame clones are kept and a portion is missing. Of tens of thousands of clones listed, around 80% are singletons. These data belong to a study of PD-L1 blockade in urothelial cancer. The chain employs TRBV30 and TRBJ2-7; the D gene is possibly TRBD1 (6 bases). This clonotype originated in a man aged 70-80 years with urothelial cancer. The source material was PBMCs, sampled around atezolizumab (anti-PD-L1) treatment. The CDR3 reads CAWGYRDEQYF. For the CDR3, the DNA is TGTGCCTGGGGCTACAGGGACGAGCAGTACTTC.